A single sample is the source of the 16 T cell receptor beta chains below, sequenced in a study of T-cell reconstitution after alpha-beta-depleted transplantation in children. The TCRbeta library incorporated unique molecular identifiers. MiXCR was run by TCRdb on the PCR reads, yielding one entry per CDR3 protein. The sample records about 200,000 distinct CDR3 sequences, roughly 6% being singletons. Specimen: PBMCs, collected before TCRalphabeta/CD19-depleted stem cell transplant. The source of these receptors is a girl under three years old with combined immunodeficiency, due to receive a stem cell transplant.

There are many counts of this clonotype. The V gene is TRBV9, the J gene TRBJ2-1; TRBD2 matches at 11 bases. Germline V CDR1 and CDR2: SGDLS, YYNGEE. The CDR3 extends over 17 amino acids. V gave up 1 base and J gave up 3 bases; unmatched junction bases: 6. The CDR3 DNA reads TGTGCCAGCAGCGTAAAAACTAGCGGGGGCCACTACAATGAGCAGTTCTTC. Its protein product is CASSVKTSGGHYNEQFF.

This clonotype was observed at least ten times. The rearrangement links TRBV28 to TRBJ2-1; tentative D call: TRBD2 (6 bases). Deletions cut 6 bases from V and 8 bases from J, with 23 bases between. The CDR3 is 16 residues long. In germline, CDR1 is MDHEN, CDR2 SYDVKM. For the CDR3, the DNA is TGTGCCAGCAGCCCGCCGGGGGAGATCACGTTGGATGAGCAGTTCTTC. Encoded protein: CASSPPGEITLDEQFF.

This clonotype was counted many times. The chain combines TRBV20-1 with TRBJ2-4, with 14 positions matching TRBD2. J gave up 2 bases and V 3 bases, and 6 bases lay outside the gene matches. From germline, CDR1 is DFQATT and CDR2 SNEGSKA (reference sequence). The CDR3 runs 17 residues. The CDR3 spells CSARPGTSGGPKNIQYF. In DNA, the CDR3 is TGCAGTGCTAGGCCCGGGACTAGCGGGGGACCCAAAAACATTCAGTACTTC.

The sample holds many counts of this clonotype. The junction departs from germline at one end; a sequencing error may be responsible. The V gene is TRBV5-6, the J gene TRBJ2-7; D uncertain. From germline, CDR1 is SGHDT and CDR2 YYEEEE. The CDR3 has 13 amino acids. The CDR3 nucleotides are TGTGCCAGCAGCTTTGAACCCTCCTACGCCAAGGACTTC. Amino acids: CASSFEPSYAKDF.

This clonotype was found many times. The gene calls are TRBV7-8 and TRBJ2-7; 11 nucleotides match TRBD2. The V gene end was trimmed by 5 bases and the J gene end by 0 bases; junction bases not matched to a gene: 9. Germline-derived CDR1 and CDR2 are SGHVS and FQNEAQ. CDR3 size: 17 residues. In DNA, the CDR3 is TGTGCCAGCAGCCCGGGACTAGCGGTTGGGAGCTCCTACGAGCAGTACTTC. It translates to CASSPGLAVGSSYEQYF. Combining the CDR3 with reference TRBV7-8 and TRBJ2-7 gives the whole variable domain GAGVSQSPRYKVAKRGQDVALRCDPISGHVSLFWYQQALGQGPEFLTYFQNEAQLDKSGLPSDRFFAERPEGSVSTLKIQRTQQEDSAVYLCASSPGLAVGSSYEQYFGPGTRLTVT.

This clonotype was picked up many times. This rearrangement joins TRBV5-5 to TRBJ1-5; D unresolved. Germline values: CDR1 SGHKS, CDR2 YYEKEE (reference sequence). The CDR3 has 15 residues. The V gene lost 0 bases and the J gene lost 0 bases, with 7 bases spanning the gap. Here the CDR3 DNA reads TGTGCCAGCAGCTTGGCGGTACATAGCAATCAGCCCCAGCATTTT. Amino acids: CASSLAVHSNQPQHF.

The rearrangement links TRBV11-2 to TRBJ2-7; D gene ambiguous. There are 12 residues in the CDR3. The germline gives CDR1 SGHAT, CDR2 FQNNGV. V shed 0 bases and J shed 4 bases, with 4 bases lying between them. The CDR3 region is CASSLEEYEQYF. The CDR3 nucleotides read TGTGCCAGCAGCTTAGAAGAGTACGAGCAGTACTTC.

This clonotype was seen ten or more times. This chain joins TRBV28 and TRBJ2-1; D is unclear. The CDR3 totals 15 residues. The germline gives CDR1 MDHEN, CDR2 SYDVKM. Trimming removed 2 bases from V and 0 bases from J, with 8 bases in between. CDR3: CASSLLGPSYNEQFF. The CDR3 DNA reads TGTGCCAGCAGTTTACTAGGGCCCTCCTACAATGAGCAGTTCTTC.

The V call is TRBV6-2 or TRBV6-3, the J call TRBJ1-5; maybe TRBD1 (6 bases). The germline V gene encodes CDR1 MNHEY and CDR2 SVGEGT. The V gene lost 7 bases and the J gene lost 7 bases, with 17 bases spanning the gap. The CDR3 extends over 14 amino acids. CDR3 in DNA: TGTGCCAGCACCGTAGGGGGAGGGCGGCAGCCCCAGCATTTT. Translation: CASTVGGGRQPQHF.

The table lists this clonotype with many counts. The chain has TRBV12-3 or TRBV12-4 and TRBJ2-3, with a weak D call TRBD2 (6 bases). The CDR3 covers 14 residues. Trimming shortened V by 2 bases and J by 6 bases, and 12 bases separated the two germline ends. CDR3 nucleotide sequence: TGTGCCAGCAGTTTATGGGCGGGAAGGGATACGCAGTATTTT. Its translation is CASSLWAGRDTQYF.

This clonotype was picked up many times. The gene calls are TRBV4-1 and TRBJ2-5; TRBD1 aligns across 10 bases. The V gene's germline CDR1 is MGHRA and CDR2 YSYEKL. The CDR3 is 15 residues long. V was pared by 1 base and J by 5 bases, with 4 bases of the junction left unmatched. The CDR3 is CASSQGTGGGETQYF. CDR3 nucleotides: TGCGCCAGCAGCCAAGGGACAGGGGGTGGGGAGACCCAGTACTTC.

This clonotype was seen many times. This CDR3 reads CASSQSWLDTTYEQYF. The CDR3 DNA sequence: TGTGCCAGCAGCCAATCTTGGCTAGACACCACCTACGAGCAGTACTTC. The chain couples TRBV16 to TRBJ2-7; D unresolved. Trimming stripped 0 bases from V and 2 bases from J, with 14 bases between. The CDR3 spans 16 residues. Germline values: CDR1 KGHSY, CDR2 FQNENV.

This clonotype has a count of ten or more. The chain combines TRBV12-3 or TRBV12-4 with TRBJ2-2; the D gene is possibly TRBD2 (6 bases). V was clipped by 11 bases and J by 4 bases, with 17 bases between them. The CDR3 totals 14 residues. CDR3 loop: CAFIGGVGTGELFF. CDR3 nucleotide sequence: TGTGCCTTCATCGGCGGGGTTGGCACCGGGGAGCTGTTTTTT.

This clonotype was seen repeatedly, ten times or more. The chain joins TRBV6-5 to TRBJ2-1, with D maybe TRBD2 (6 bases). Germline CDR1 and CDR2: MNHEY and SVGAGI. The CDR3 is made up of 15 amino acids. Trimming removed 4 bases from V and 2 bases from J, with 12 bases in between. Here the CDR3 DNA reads TGTGCCAGCAGTTCTACCGGGAGCCCCTACAATGAGCAGTTCTTC. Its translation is CASSSTGSPYNEQFF.

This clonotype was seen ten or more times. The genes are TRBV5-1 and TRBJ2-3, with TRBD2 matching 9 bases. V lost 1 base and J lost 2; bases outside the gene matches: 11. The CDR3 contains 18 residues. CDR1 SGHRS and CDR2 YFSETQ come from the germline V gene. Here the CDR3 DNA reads TGCGCCAGCAGCTTGCCGAGACTAGCGGAGGCTTTCACAGATACGCAGTATTTT. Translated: CASSLPRLAEAFTDTQYF.

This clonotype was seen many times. CDR3 DNA sequence: TGTGCCAGCAGTTCGTCCCAGGGGTATTATGGCTACACCTTC. Translation gives CASSSSQGYYGYTF. The V and J genes are TRBV28 and TRBJ1-2; the D gene is possibly TRBD1 (6 bases). The V and J ends lost 4 bases and 5 bases respectively, with 14 bases between them. Germline CDR1 is MDHEN and CDR2 is SYDVKM. The CDR3 is made up of 14 amino acids.